The 5 T cell receptor beta chains below were found in one sample sequenced in a study of T cell repertoires in cytomegalovirus infection. These TCRs are of unknown antigen specificity. One entry per CDR3 protein, called by TCRdb with MiXCR from the reads. The table has 900,000 to 950,000 distinct CDR3 sequences, around 32% seen once. The sequencing used cultured CD8+ T cells from PBMCs, collected from culture after CMV antigen stimulation. The receptor source for this set is a human donor in good health (CMV status not recorded). Some clones in this sample may be carry-over from other donors' samples.

CDR3 bases: TGTGCCAGCAGCTCAGAGGGCGCGGGCGAGCAGTACGTC. Its protein product is CASSSEGAGEQYV. The chain recombines TRBV7-3 with TRBJ2-7, with D maybe TRBD2 (5 bases). V was cut by 4 bases and J by 6 bases, with 13 bases left in between. The CDR3 spans 13 residues. Germline CDR1 SGHTA, CDR2 FQGTGA.

The V call is TRBV7-9, the J call TRBJ2-1, with D tentatively TRBD2 (5 bases). The V end lost 10 bases, the J end lost 2 bases, and 12 bases lay between the germline ends. The CDR3 sequence is 13 residues long. Per germline, CDR1 SEHNR and CDR2 FQNEAQ (reference sequence). The CDR3 DNA sequence: TGTGCCACCTCACAGACTACCTACAATGAGCAGTTCTTC. Protein: CATSQTTYNEQFF.

The J gene is TRBJ2-5, the V gene TRBV23-1, with D tentatively TRBD2 (5 bases). TRBV23-1 is noted as an ORF with a role that remains uncertain. V gave up 4 bases and J gave up 5 bases, with 20 bases separating them. CDR3 length: 16 residues. CDR3 residues: CASSLPRADVYETQYF. Written as DNA, the CDR3 is TGCGCCAGCAGTCTTCCGAGGGCGGACGTGTATGAGACCCAGTACTTC.

The chain uses TRBV29-1 and TRBJ1-2; tentatively, D is TRBD1 (6 bases). The CDR3 totals 14 residues. The germline V gene has CDR1 SQVTM and CDR2 ANQGSEA. Trimming left V 7 bases short and J 2 bases short, with 17 bases between. The CDR3 region has the DNA TGCAGCGCCCCCGCACAGGGTAGCAACTATGGCTACACCTTC. Protein product: CSAPAQGSNYGYTF.

V usage is TRBV13 and J usage is TRBJ2-5, with 8 bases lining up with TRBD2. V lost 1 base to trimming and J lost 1 base; unmatched junction nucleotides: 5. The V gene's germline CDR1 is PRHDT and CDR2 FYEKMQ (reference sequence). The CDR3 is 16 amino acids. The CDR3 loop reads CASSLESGGTQETQYF. Written as DNA, the CDR3 is TGTGCCAGCAGCTTAGAAAGCGGGGGTACCCAAGAGACCCAGTACTTC.